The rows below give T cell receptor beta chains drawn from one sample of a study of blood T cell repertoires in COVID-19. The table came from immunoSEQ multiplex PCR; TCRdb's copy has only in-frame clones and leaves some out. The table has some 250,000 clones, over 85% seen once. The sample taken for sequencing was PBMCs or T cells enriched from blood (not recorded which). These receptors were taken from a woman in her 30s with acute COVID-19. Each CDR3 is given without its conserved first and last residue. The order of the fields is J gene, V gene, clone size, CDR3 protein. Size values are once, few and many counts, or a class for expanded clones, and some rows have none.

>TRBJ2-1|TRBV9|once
ASSVASTRDPYNEQF
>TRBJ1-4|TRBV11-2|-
ASSPDRVYEKLF
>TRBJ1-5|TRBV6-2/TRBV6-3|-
ASSYTGGFNQPQH
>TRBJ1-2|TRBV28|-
ASSFMQERGGYT
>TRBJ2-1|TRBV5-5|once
ASSLIDRGRFNEQF
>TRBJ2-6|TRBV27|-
ASTSVIGANVLT
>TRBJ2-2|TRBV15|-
ATSRDRGLAVPGELF
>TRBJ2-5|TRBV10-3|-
AISESGSSQY
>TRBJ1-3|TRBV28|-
ASSATGEGNTIY
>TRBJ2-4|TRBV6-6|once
ASSYSMGRGDIQY
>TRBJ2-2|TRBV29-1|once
SVRPRDNTGELF
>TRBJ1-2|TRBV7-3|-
ASSPTGGGHGYT
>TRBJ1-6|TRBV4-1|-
ASSQEWGTLDRAASPLH
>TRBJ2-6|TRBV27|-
ASSYIRGRVGANVLT
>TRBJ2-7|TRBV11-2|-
ASSPDRNVVHEQY
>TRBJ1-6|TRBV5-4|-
ASSLDRPDNSPLH
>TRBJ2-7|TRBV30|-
AWRRQGNPTYEQY
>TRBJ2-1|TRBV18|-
ASSPGGQDNEQF
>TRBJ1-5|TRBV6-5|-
ASSYSNSGNQPQH
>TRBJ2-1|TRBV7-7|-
ASSPRTGTGINEQF
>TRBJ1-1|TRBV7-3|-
ASSLRFSGIRTEAF
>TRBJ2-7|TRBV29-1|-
SALPDSSYEQY
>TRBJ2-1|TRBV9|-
ASSVGLDEQF
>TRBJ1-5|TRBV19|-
ASARDRGIYSNQPQH
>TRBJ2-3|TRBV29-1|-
SVLAGGPLDTQY
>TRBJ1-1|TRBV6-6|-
ASSYLKTGEAF
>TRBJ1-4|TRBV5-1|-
ASSLDSYNEKLF
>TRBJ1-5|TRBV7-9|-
ASSPIENSNQPQH
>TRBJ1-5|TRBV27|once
ASSPLWDQPQH
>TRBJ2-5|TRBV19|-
ASSVHSTGVEETQY
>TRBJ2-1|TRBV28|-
ASSQPGQTLNEQF
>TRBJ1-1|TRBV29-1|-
SVHRQPTTEAF
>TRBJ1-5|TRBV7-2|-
ASSAQGSNQPQH
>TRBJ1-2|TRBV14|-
ASSHGTGRGGYT
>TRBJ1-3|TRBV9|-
ASSVLGTGSNTIY
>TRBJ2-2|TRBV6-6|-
ASSPLAGGYNTGELF
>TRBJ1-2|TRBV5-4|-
ASSRGQGDYGYT
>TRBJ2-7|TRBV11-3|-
ASSLGDSYEQY
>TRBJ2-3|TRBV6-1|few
ASSEASPGTDTQY
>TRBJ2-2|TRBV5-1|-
ASATDIAYTGELF
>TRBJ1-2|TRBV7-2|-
ASSYGTGPYGYT